The 13 T cell receptor beta chains below come from one sample, sequenced in a study of OX40 agonist ivuxolimab in advanced cancers. This table comes from immunoSEQ multiplex PCR, and its TCRdb copy is limited to in-frame clones, with some not included. The table includes more than 50,000 clones, about four fifths detected once. The sequences come from CD4+ or CD8+ T cells sorted from blood, collected in a trial of the OX40 agonist ivuxolimab. The receptor source for this set is an adult with an advanced solid tumor such as melanoma, head and neck, liver or kidney cancer.

The chain carries TRBV28 and TRBJ1-3; 8 nucleotides match TRBD1. Per the germline V gene, CDR1 is MDHEN and CDR2 is SYDVKM. The V gene end was trimmed by 6 bases and the J gene end by 4 bases; junction bases not matched to a gene: 11. There are 16 residues in the CDR3. CDR3 nucleotide sequence: TGTGCCAGCAGATCCCATTCGACAGGGGTAGGAAACACCATATATTTT. Translated: CASRSHSTGVGNTIYF.

This rearrangement joins TRBV5-1 to TRBJ2-3; 8 bases map to TRBD2. CDR3 length equals 16 residues. CDR1 is SGHRS and CDR2 is YFSETQ in the germline V gene. V gave up 1 base and J gave up 3 bases; unmatched junction bases: 7. The CDR3 is CASSLNPAGETDTQYF. The DNA for the CDR3 is TGCGCCAGCAGCTTGAATCCAGCGGGAGAGACAGATACGCAGTATTTT.

The chain carries TRBV23-1 and TRBJ2-2, with D maybe TRBD2 (6 bases). TRBV23-1 is designated an ORF whose function remains uncertain. The V and J ends lost 1 base and 4 bases respectively, with 13 bases between them. This CDR3 is built from 16 residues. CDR3 region: CASSQCGRGGTGELFF. CDR3 nucleotide sequence: TGCGCCAGCAGTCAATGCGGGCGGGGTGGCACCGGGGAGCTGTTTTTT.

Only one count was recorded for this clone. The J gene is TRBJ2-7, the V gene TRBV7-2; TRBD2 agrees at 13 bases. Germline V CDR1 and CDR2: SGHTA, FQGNSA. This CDR3 has 17 residues. J was trimmed by 6 bases and V by 4 bases; bases with no gene match: 12. The CDR3 bases are TGTGCCAGCAGCTCGGGACTAGCGGGGCAGGCGCGGGGCGAGCAGTACTTC. This translates into CASSSGLAGQARGEQYF.

V and J are TRBV4-2 and TRBJ1-1, with 12 bases identical to TRBD1. Germline trimming cut 3 bases from V and 2 bases from J; bases unmatched to any gene: 7. The CDR3 consists of 17 residues. In germline, CDR1 is LGHNA, CDR2 YNFKEQ. The CDR3 DNA follows: TGTGCCAGCAGCCAGGGACAGGGGGCGCCGGGAAACACTGAAGCTTTCTTT. It specifies CASSQGQGAPGNTEAFF.

The chain employs TRBV30 and TRBJ1-3; unclear D gene. The CDR3 is made up of 16 amino acids. Germline V gene data show CDR1 as GTSNPN and CDR2 as SVGIG (reference sequence). The V end was cut by 1 base, the J end by 0 bases, with 13 bases between. The CDR3 DNA reads TGTGCCTGGAGTGCACGCGGACTGACCTCTGGAAACACCATATATTTT. Its protein product is CAWSARGLTSGNTIYF. Looking up the rest from reference TRBV30 and TRBJ1-3 gives the full variable domain: SQTIHQWPATLVQPVGSPLSLECTVEGTSNPNLYWYRQAAGRGLQLLFYSVGIGQISSEVPQNLSASRPQDRQFILSSKKLLLSDSGFYLCAWSARGLTSGNTIYFGEGSWLTVV.

The gene calls are TRBV7-2 and TRBJ1-2; D ambiguous. Germline CDR1 and CDR2: SGHTA and FQGNSA. The CDR3 consists of 15 residues. V lost 5 bases and J 8 bases, leaving 21 bases between the germline ends. CDR3 sequence: CASSIDPNNPGGYTF. The CDR3 bases are TGTGCCAGCAGCATCGACCCCAACAACCCAGGAGGCTACACCTTC.

V is TRBV9 and J is TRBJ1-2, with D tentatively TRBD1 (5 bases). CDR1 and CDR2 (germline): SGDLS, YYNGEE. The CDR3 has 15 residues. V lost 0 bases and J lost 3, with 12 bases in between. In DNA form, the CDR3 reads TGTGCCAGCAGCGTAGATGGGGCCCTCTACTATGGCTACACCTTC. This encodes CASSVDGALYYGYTF. The full variable domain, with the rest looked up from reference TRBV9 and TRBJ1-2, is DSGVTQTPKHLITATGQRVTLRCSPRSGDLSVYWYQQSLDQGLQFLIQYYNGEERAKGNILERFSAQQFPDLHSELNLSSLELGDSALYFCASSVDGALYYGYTFGSGTRLTVV.

The V gene is TRBV30, the J gene TRBJ1-2, with D possibly TRBD1 on 5 matching bases. CDR1 GTSNPN and CDR2 SVGIG come from the germline V gene (reference sequence). Trimming left V 4 bases short and J 4 bases short, with 10 bases between. This CDR3 spans 12 amino acids. The CDR3 reads CAWTWGTYGYTF. The CDR3 DNA sequence: TGTGCCTGGACATGGGGCACCTATGGCTACACCTTC.

The genes are TRBV13 and TRBJ2-3, with a tentative D call TRBD2 (6 bases). Germline V gene sequence: CDR1 PRHDT, CDR2 FYEKMQ (reference sequence). V shed 4 bases and J shed 0 bases, with 8 bases lying between them. This CDR3 comprises 14 residues. The CDR3 loop is CASSWSGSTDTQYF. CDR3 sequence (DNA): TGTGCCAGCAGCTGGAGCGGGAGCACAGATACGCAGTATTTT.

This clone showed up just once. This sequence joins TRBV6-1 and TRBJ1-2; 7 bases are a match to TRBD1. Germline V gives CDR1 MNHNS, CDR2 SASEGT. With V trimmed by 7 bases and J by 4 bases, 9 bases remained unmatched. The CDR3 is 14 residues long. CDR3 bases: TGTGCCAGCAACCCGGGACAGCTAAGCTATGGCTACACCTTC. Protein: CASNPGQLSYGYTF.

The chain has TRBV27 and TRBJ2-3; no definite D call. Trimming cost V 6 bases and J 0 bases, with 10 bases left between them. The V gene's germline CDR1 is MNHEY and CDR2 SMNVEV (reference sequence). The length of the CDR3 is 14 residues. This CDR3 is CASRPRGSTDTQYF. In DNA, the CDR3 is TGTGCCAGCAGGCCGCGTGGAAGCACAGATACGCAGTATTTT.

A remark on this clone: The CDR3 ends on some other residue instead of the conserved phenylalanine or tryptophan, so this is likely a read error. The chain combines TRBV6-5 with TRBJ1-1; D is possibly TRBD1 (6 bases). Trimming cost V 10 bases and J 4 bases, with 10 bases left between them. Germline CDR1 reads MNHEY; CDR2 reads SVGAGI. CDR3 size: 11 residues. CDR3 in amino acids: CATRGGTEAFL. The CDR3 region has the DNA TGTGCCACCAGAGGGGGCACTGAAGCTTTCCTT.